The 8 T cell receptor beta chains presented below share a single source sample, sequenced in a study of T cells in Graves' hyperthyroidism and ophthalmopathy. Amplified TCR beta CDR3 regions derived from RNA transcripts. With the HTBI primer set, the TCR CDR3 went through a first round of RT-PCR. TCRdb re-called the multiplex PCR reads through MiXCR, storing one row per CDR3 protein. The sample shows 500,000 to 600,000 distinct CDR3 sequences, around 46% of them seen only once. The sequencing sample was made of peripheral blood or thyroid tissue (not recorded which). Receptors originate from an adult woman with Graves' disease, either hyperthyroidism or ophthalmopathy (not recorded which).

This clonotype occurred many times. V usage is TRBV11-2 and J usage is TRBJ1-2, with D maybe TRBD1 (5 bases). This CDR3 region has 16 residues. The V end was cut by 4 bases, the J end by 3 bases, with 18 bases between. Per germline, CDR1 SGHAT and CDR2 FQNNGV. CDR3 residues: CASSSPNRSRHYGYTF. In DNA form, the CDR3 reads TGTGCCAGCAGCTCACCAAACAGGAGCCGACACTATGGCTACACCTTC.

About this clonotype itself: This clone may be a read error of a much larger clone one base away. The conserved phenylalanine or tryptophan is not found at the CDR3 terminus, so this likely reflects a read error. The chain is built from TRBV20-1 and TRBJ2-5; weak D call: TRBD1 (5 bases). This CDR3 region has 16 residues. In germline, CDR1 is DFQATT, CDR2 SNEGSKA (reference sequence). Trimming shortened V by 0 bases and J by 1 base, and 15 bases separated the two germline ends. As DNA, the CDR3 is TGCAGTGCTAGAGATCAAATTCGGACAATCCAAGAGACCCAGTACCTC. This translates into CSARDQIRTIQETQYL.

This clonotype was picked up many times. The rearrangement joins TRBV11-2 to TRBJ1-1; weak D call: TRBD1 (6 bases). Trimming took off 1 base at V and 6 bases at J, with 12 bases between the two ends. Germline V lookup: CDR1 SGHAT, CDR2 FQNNGV. The CDR3 has 14 residues. CDR3 in DNA: TGTGCCAGCAGCTTAGGATCCGGGGGCGCTGAAGCTTTCTTT. Translated: CASSLGSGGAEAFF. Full variable domain (outside the CDR3, taken from reference TRBV11-2 and TRBJ1-1): EAGVAQSPRYKIIEKRQSVAFWCNPISGHATLYWYQQILGQGPKLLIQFQNNGVVDDSQLPKDRFSAERLKGVDSTLKIQPAKLEDSAVYLCASSLGSGGAEAFFGQGTRLTVV.

This clonotype was seen many times. Here the CDR3 DNA reads TGCGCCAGCAGCCAAGCCGGGACAGGGGGTCGCGAGCAGTACTTC. The encoded protein is CASSQAGTGGREQYF. The V and J genes are TRBV4-1 and TRBJ2-7; 11 bases line up with TRBD1. Trimming took 1 base from V and 6 from J; bases not matched to a gene: 5. Per germline, CDR1 MGHRA and CDR2 YSYEKL. The CDR3 is 15 residues long.

The chain couples TRBV20-1 to TRBJ1-1, with a weak D call TRBD1 (5 bases). V lost 6 bases, J lost 1 base, and 18 bases lay in between. This CDR3 has 15 residues. The germline V gene has CDR1 DFQATT and CDR2 SNEGSKA (reference sequence). CDR3 sequence: CSALDGGGANTEAFF. For the CDR3, the DNA is TGCAGTGCGCTAGATGGGGGGGGAGCGAACACTGAAGCTTTCTTT.

This clonotype was observed at least ten times. The rearrangement joins TRBV6-1 to TRBJ2-7; a possible D gene is TRBD1 (6 bases). Germline V CDR1 and CDR2: MNHNS, SASEGT. V was pared by 3 bases and J by 2 bases, with 11 bases between. The CDR3 spans 14 residues. The CDR3 is CASSEDSPPYEQYF. The CDR3 bases are TGTGCCAGCAGTGAGGACAGCCCCCCCTACGAGCAGTACTTC.

J is TRBJ2-7 and V is TRBV5-4, with 10 positions matching TRBD2. The CDR3 consists of 15 residues. V lost 6 bases and J lost 4; bases outside the gene matches: 10. Germline V gives CDR1 SGHNT, CDR2 YYREEE (reference sequence). The CDR3 reads CASTQSGRASYEQYF. DNA for the CDR3: TGTGCCAGCACCCAGAGCGGGAGGGCCTCATACGAGCAGTACTTC.

This clonotype was detected once. V is TRBV15 and J is TRBJ1-2, with a tentative D call TRBD1 (6 bases). The V gene's germline CDR1 is LNHNV and CDR2 YYDKDF (reference sequence). The CDR3 contains 17 residues. V gave up 0 bases and J gave up 3 bases, with 17 bases separating them. The DNA of the CDR3 is TGTGCCACCAGCAGAGATGAGGTGGGGGCAGGGGACTATGGCTACACCTTC. This codes for CATSRDEVGAGDYGYTF.